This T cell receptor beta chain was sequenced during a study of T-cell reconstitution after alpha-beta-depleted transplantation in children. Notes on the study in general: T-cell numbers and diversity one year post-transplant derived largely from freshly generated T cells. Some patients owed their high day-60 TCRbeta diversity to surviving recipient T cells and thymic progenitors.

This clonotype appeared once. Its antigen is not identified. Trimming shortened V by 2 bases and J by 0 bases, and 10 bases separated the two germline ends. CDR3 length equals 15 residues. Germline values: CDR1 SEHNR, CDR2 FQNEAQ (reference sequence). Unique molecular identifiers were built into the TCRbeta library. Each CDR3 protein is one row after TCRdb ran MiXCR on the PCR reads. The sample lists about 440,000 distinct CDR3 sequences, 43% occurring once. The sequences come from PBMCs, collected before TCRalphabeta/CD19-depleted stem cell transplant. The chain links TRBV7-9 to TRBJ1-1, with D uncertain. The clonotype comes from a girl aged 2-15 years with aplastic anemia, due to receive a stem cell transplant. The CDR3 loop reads CASSLTTALNTEAFF. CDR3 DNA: TGTGCCAGCAGCTTAACAACAGCCTTGAACACTGAAGCTTTCTTT.